This passage covers 20 T cell receptor beta chains from one sample sequenced in a study of T cell repertoires in cytomegalovirus infection. MiXCR, applied by TCRdb to the reads, yields one record per CDR3 protein. Here the sample spans approximately 910,000 distinct CDR3 sequences, roughly 30% being singletons. For these receptors, no antigen is known. The source was cultured CD8+ T cells from PBMCs, collected from culture after CMV antigen stimulation. The source of these receptors is a human donor in good health (CMV status not recorded). Some clones in this sample may be carry-over from other donors' samples.

This clonotype showed up just once. The chain employs TRBV6-1 and TRBJ1-6; D uncertain. CDR1 MNHNS and CDR2 SASEGT come from the germline V gene. The CDR3 has 14 amino acids. V was cut by 0 bases and J by 6 bases, with 6 bases left in between. The CDR3 nucleotides are TGTGCCAGCAGTGAAGCGCCAAGTAATTCACCCCTCCACTTT. It is translated as CASSEAPSNSPLHF.

Only a few counts were recorded for this clonotype. The chain employs TRBV20-1 and TRBJ1-4; no firm D call. V lost 3 bases to trimming and J lost 7 bases, with 9 bases between them. CDR1 is DFQATT, CDR2 SNEGSKA, per germline (reference sequence). The CDR3 runs to 12 residues. The CDR3 sequence is CSASGRTEKLFF. CDR3 sequence (DNA): TGCAGTGCTAGCGGCAGGACTGAAAAACTGTTTTTT.

The sample holds one count of this clonotype. A junction boundary mismatches the germline segment, possibly from a read error. This chain joins TRBV28 and TRBJ1-5; no reliable D call. This CDR3 spans 16 amino acids. Looked up from germline, CDR1 is MDHEN and CDR2 is SYDVKM. CDR3: CASSLDPGRHNRPQHF. Written as DNA, the CDR3 is TGTGCCAGCAGTTTAGATCCGGGCCGGCACAATCGGCCCCAGCATTTT. The full variable domain, rest sourced from reference TRBV28 and TRBJ1-5, is DVKVTQSSRYLVKRTGEKVFLECVQDMDHENMFWYRQDPGLGLRLIYFSYDVKMKEKGDIPEGYSVSREKKERFSLILESASTNQTSMYLCASSLDPGRHNRPQHFGDGTRLSIL.

This clonotype was counted only a few times. V usage is TRBV27 and J usage is TRBJ1-5; D uncertain. Germline V gene data show CDR1 as MNHEY and CDR2 as SMNVEV (reference sequence). The CDR3 length is 15 residues. V was cut by 0 bases and J by 6 bases, with 12 bases left in between. The CDR3 protein is CASSLSSRPGQPQHF. The DNA of the CDR3 is TGTGCCAGCAGTTTATCCAGTCGTCCCGGTCAGCCCCAGCATTTT.

This sequence joins TRBV6-6 and TRBJ2-6, with D perhaps matching TRBD1 or TRBD2 (5 bases each). V was pared by 5 bases and J by 3 bases, with 23 bases between. This CDR3 is built from 19 residues. The germline gives CDR1 MNHNY, CDR2 SVGAGI (reference sequence). DNA for the CDR3: TGTGCCAGCAGTCTAGGGACGGATGGAAAAATCTTTGGGGCCAACGTCCTGACTTTC. This translates into CASSLGTDGKIFGANVLTF.

The chain has TRBV7-6 and TRBJ2-3; 7 positions match TRBD1. V was clipped by 4 bases and J by 5 bases; unmatched bases: 15. Germline V gene lookup returns CDR1 SGHVS and CDR2 FNYEAQ. The CDR3 spans 17 residues. CDR3 sequence reads: CASSSRTNRGSQDTQYF. Here the CDR3 DNA reads TGTGCCAGCAGCTCCCGAACGAACAGGGGCAGCCAAGATACGCAGTATTTT.

The rearrangement links TRBV11-2 to TRBJ2-5; a weak D match, TRBD2 (6 bases). V dropped 5 bases and J dropped 5 bases, with 12 bases sitting between them. CDR3 size: 13 residues. From germline, CDR1 is SGHAT and CDR2 FQNNGV. CDR3 DNA sequence: TGTGCCAGCAGCCCTCGACTAGTGGAGACCCAGTACTTC. As protein: CASSPRLVETQYF.

The chain links TRBV6-1 to TRBJ2-3, with D perhaps matching TRBD2 (6 bases). Germline CDR1 is MNHNS and CDR2 is SASEGT. V lost 7 bases to trimming and J lost 2 bases, with 16 bases between them. There are 15 residues in the CDR3. The CDR3 DNA follows: TGTGCCAGCACTTCACTGGAGGGCCCCACAGATACGCAGTATTTT. Its protein is CASTSLEGPTDTQYF.

The rearrangement joins TRBV5-1 to TRBJ1-5, with D perhaps matching TRBD1 (6 bases). CDR3 size: 13 residues. Per germline, CDR1 SGHRS and CDR2 YFSETQ. V lost 4 bases and J lost 5, with 10 bases in between. The CDR3 reads CASSNRAHQPQHF. The DNA for the CDR3 is TGCGCCAGCAGCAACAGGGCACATCAGCCCCAGCATTTT.

V and J are TRBV10-3 and TRBJ1-1, with D unresolved. V dropped 7 bases and J dropped 3 bases, with 15 bases sitting between them. CDR3 length equals 14 residues. Germline V gives CDR1 ENHRY, CDR2 SYGVKD. This chain's CDR3 is CAINPTLSDTEAFF. CDR3 DNA: TGTGCCATCAACCCGACATTATCGGACACTGAAGCTTTCTTT.

This clonotype was observed a few times. The V and J genes are TRBV12-3 or TRBV12-4 and TRBJ2-1, with 8 bases aligning to TRBD2. V lost 6 bases and J lost 10; bases outside the gene matches: 14. CDR3 length: 15 amino acids. The CDR3 coding sequence is TGTGCCAGCAGCCTTAGCGGGGAATCCATGGGGGAGCAGTTCTTC. It specifies CASSLSGESMGEQFF.

This sequence joins TRBV4-1 and TRBJ2-7; D is uncertain. Between the trimmed V and J ends, which lost 0 bases and 3 bases, there was a span of 9 bases. There are 14 residues in the CDR3. Germline loops: CDR1 MGHRA, CDR2 YSYEKL. The CDR3 DNA is TGCGCCAGCAGCCAAGATACTTGGGGCTACGAGCAGTACTTC. Residues: CASSQDTWGYEQYF.

The J gene is TRBJ2-3, the V gene TRBV27; 8 bases map to TRBD2. This CDR3 region has 16 residues. Germline CDR1 is MNHEY and CDR2 is SMNVEV (reference sequence). V shed 3 bases, J shed 3 bases, and the junction held 8 bases outside the gene matches. DNA of the CDR3: TGTGCCAGCAGTTTCCTCCGGAGCGGGGGAACAGATACGCAGTATTTT. Its translation is CASSFLRSGGTDTQYF.

The table lists this clonotype with a few counts. The chain has TRBV7-6 and TRBJ2-3; D is unresolved. Germline CDR1 and CDR2: SGHVS and FNYEAQ. The V end lost 6 bases, the J end lost 4 bases, and 11 bases lay between the germline ends. The length of the CDR3 is 13 residues. CDR3: CASRAPSPDTQYF. For the CDR3, the DNA is TGTGCCAGCAGAGCGCCGTCCCCAGATACGCAGTATTTT.

This chain joins TRBV11-2 and TRBJ2-3; 10 bases agree with TRBD2. Trimming cost V 0 bases and J 5 bases; bases outside gene matches: 5. The CDR3 has 16 residues. Germline V gene sequence: CDR1 SGHAT, CDR2 FQNNGV. CDR3 DNA: TGTGCCAGCAGCTTAGAGGTTAGCGGGGGGCGAGATACGCAGTATTTT. It yields the protein CASSLEVSGGRDTQYF.

The CDR3 region has the DNA TGTGCCACCAGTGATGTCGGCCCCTACAATGAGCAGTTCTTC. Its translation is CATSDVGPYNEQFF. This chain joins TRBV24-1 and TRBJ2-1; no definite D call. The CDR3 loop spans 14 amino acids. CDR1 is KGHDR and CDR2 is SFDVKD in the germline V gene. Between the trimmed V and J ends, which lost 3 bases and 2 bases, there was a span of 7 bases.

The chain recombines TRBV7-6 with TRBJ2-7; perhaps D is TRBD1 or TRBD2 (6 bases each). The V gene's germline CDR1 is SGHVS and CDR2 FNYEAQ. The V gene lost 5 bases and the J gene lost 5 bases, with 25 bases spanning the gap. The length of the CDR3 is 17 residues. The CDR3 nucleotides read TGTGCCAGCAGCCCCCCAAGGGGTGGGGGGCCCCTTGACGAGCAGTACTTC. Translated: CASSPPRGGGPLDEQYF.

This clonotype was seen only a few times. The chain uses TRBV23-1 and TRBJ2-5; 10 nucleotides align to TRBD1. TRBV23-1 is an ORF, with its function uncertain. The CDR3 totals 15 residues. J gave up 0 bases and V 7 bases, and 5 bases lay outside the gene matches. This chain's CDR3 is CASIPGQGYQETQYF. CDR3 DNA sequence: TGCGCCAGCATCCCGGGACAGGGGTACCAAGAGACCCAGTACTTC.

At least ten counts were recorded for this clonotype. V gene TRBV7-2 combines with J gene TRBJ1-1, with D possibly being TRBD1 (6 bases). The length of the CDR3 is 15 residues. V was trimmed by 7 bases and J by 1 base, leaving 16 bases between them. CDR1 SGHTA and CDR2 FQGNSA come from the germline V gene. The CDR3 DNA reads TGTGCCAGCACCTTCTGGGGGGCTACGAACACTGAAGCTTTCTTT. Translated: CASTFWGATNTEAFF.

This clonotype was seen more than once but under ten times. The V gene is TRBV6-5, the J gene TRBJ1-4, with 8 nucleotides matching TRBD1. The germline V gene has CDR1 MNHEY and CDR2 SVGAGI. CDR3 length: 13 amino acids. Trimming cost V 5 bases and J 8 bases; bases outside gene matches: 4. The CDR3 is CASSSRDREKLFF. The CDR3 DNA is TGTGCCAGCAGTAGCCGGGACAGGGAAAAACTGTTTTTT.